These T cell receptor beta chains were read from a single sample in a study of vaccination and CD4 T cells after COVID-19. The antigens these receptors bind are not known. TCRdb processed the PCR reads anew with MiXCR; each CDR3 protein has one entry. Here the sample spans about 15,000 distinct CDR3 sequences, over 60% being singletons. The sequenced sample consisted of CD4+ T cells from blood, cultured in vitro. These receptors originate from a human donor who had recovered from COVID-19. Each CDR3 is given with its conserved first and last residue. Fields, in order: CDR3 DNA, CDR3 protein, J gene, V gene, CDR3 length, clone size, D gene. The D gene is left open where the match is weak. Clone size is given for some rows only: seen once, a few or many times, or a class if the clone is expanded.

DNA: TGTGCCTGGAGTACCCTCCGGGACACCTACATGAACACTGAAGCTTTCTTT
CDR3: CAWSTLRDTYMNTEAFF
J: TRBJ1-1
V: TRBV30
length: 17
size: .
D: .

DNA: TGTGCCAGCAGTGAAGACTCTGGAAACACCATATATTTT
CDR3: CASSEDSGNTIYF
J: TRBJ1-3
V: TRBV2
length: 13
size: .
D: .

DNA: TGTGCCTGGACATGGAGAAACACCATATATTTT
CDR3: CAWTWRNTIYF
J: TRBJ1-3
V: TRBV30
length: 11
size: .
D: .

DNA: TGTGCCACCAGTGACCTTCACAGGGGGGGCACCCTCACAGATACGCAGTATTTT
CDR3: CATSDLHRGGTLTDTQYF
J: TRBJ2-3
V: TRBV24-1
length: 18
size: .
D: .

DNA: TGTGCCAGCAGCTCCGGACGGACAGAAGAGACCCAGTACTTC
CDR3: CASSSGRTEETQYF
J: TRBJ2-5
V: TRBV7-3
length: 14
size: .
D: .

DNA: TGCAGTGCTAGAGATGGCAAGGACCTCCTCAGCTATGGCTACACCTTC
CDR3: CSARDGKDLLSYGYTF
J: TRBJ1-2
V: TRBV20-1
length: 16
size: .
D: .

DNA: TGTGCCAGCAGCCCCCTTGGGGCTAGCGGATCCGACCTCGAGCAGTACTTC
CDR3: CASSPLGASGSDLEQYF
J: TRBJ2-7
V: TRBV7-6
length: 17
size: few
D: TRBD2

DNA: TGTGCCAGCCGAGGGGCAGGGGATTGGTATGGCTACACCTTC
CDR3: CASRGAGDWYGYTF
J: TRBJ1-2
V: TRBV3-1
length: 14
size: .
D: .

DNA: TGTGCCAGCAGCTTAGCGGGAGTCACCGGGGAGCTGTTTTTT
CDR3: CASSLAGVTGELFF
J: TRBJ2-2
V: TRBV7-3
length: 14
size: .
D: TRBD2

DNA: TGTGCCAGTAGAGGGACTAGCGGGAGTGGGGAGACCCAGTACTTC
CDR3: CASRGTSGSGETQYF
J: TRBJ2-5
V: TRBV19
length: 15
size: .
D: TRBD2

DNA: TGCAGTGCTGCCAAGACCCCGACAGGGGTTTATAATTCACCCCTCCACTTT
CDR3: CSAAKTPTGVYNSPLHF
J: TRBJ1-6
V: TRBV20-1
length: 17
size: once
D: TRBD1

DNA: TGCAGTGCTAGGTTTAATTTGGCAGGGTTGAGTCAGCCCCAGCATTTT
CDR3: CSARFNLAGLSQPQHF
J: TRBJ1-5
V: TRBV20-1
length: 16
size: .
D: .

DNA: TGTGCCAGCAGCCAGGGACTAGCGGGAGGGTACGAGCAGTACTTC
CDR3: CASSQGLAGGYEQYF
J: TRBJ2-7
V: TRBV7-9
length: 15
size: few
D: TRBD2

DNA: TGTGCCAGCAGCCCAGGGGGGGCAAGCAATCAGCCCCAGCATTTT
CDR3: CASSPGGASNQPQHF
J: TRBJ1-5
V: TRBV2
length: 15
size: .
D: TRBD1

DNA: TGTGCCAGCAGCCAAATGAACACCGGGGAGCTGTTTTTT
CDR3: CASSQMNTGELFF
J: TRBJ2-2
V: TRBV3-1
length: 13
size: .
D: .

DNA: TGCAGTGCTAGTAGGGGTCAGTCACCCCTCCACTTT
CDR3: CSASRGQSPLHF
J: TRBJ1-6
V: TRBV20-1
length: 12
size: .
D: .

DNA: TGTGCCAGCAGCCCCCACTCTAGCGGCACCGGGGAGCTGTTTTTT
CDR3: CASSPHSSGTGELFF
J: TRBJ2-2
V: TRBV27
length: 15
size: .
D: TRBD2

DNA: TGTGCCAGCACTCACCTAGGGACAGGTAGCACAGATACGCAGTATTTT
CDR3: CASTHLGTGSTDTQYF
J: TRBJ2-3
V: TRBV27
length: 16
size: .
D: TRBD1

DNA: TGCAGTGCTAGAGATCTCTACGGGACAGCGTTCAAAGAGACCCAGTACTTC
CDR3: CSARDLYGTAFKETQYF
J: TRBJ2-5
V: TRBV20-1
length: 17
size: .
D: TRBD1

DNA: TGCAGTGCCCAGAGGCGCGGGAGCTCTAACACCGGGGAGCTGTTTTTT
CDR3: CSAQRRGSSNTGELFF
J: TRBJ2-2
V: TRBV20-1
length: 16
size: .
D: TRBD2

DNA: TGTGCCAGCAGTCGACGGCGGGGAAACACTGAAGCTTTCTTT
CDR3: CASSRRRGNTEAFF
J: TRBJ1-1
V: TRBV27
length: 14
size: once
D: .

DNA: TGTGCCAGCAGTGGAAGGCCATATAGCGGGCCAACCTACAATGAGCAGTTCTTC
CDR3: CASSGRPYSGPTYNEQFF
J: TRBJ2-1
V: TRBV6-1
length: 18
size: .
D: TRBD2

DNA: TGTGCCAGCAGTGGGGCAGGGGGCACGCGGCAGCCCCAGCATTTT
CDR3: CASSGAGGTRQPQHF
J: TRBJ1-5
V: TRBV6-1
length: 15
size: few
D: TRBD1

DNA: TGTGCCAGCAACCTGGGACAGGGGACTGAAGCTTTCTTT
CDR3: CASNLGQGTEAFF
J: TRBJ1-1
V: TRBV7-2
length: 13
size: .
D: TRBD1

DNA: TGTGCCAGCAGCCTCCACAGGGAGGAGTACTTC
CDR3: CASSLHREEYF
J: TRBJ2-7
V: TRBV5-8
length: 11
size: once
D: .

DNA: TGTGCCAGCAGTTACTCGAAGGGGTCCCCTTTACAGGGAGCCTATGGCTACACCTTC
CDR3: CASSYSKGSPLQGAYGYTF
J: TRBJ1-2
V: TRBV6-5
length: 19
size: .
D: .

DNA: TGTGCCAGTAGTATAATGGAAAAACTGTTTTTT
CDR3: CASSIMEKLFF
J: TRBJ1-4
V: TRBV19
length: 11
size: .
D: .

DNA: TGTGCCAGCAGCATACAGGGGAGGATCTACGAGCAGTACTTC
CDR3: CASSIQGRIYEQYF
J: TRBJ2-7
V: TRBV27
length: 14
size: .
D: .

DNA: TGTGCCACCAGTGGATCCAGTAGCAATCAGCCCCAGCATTTT
CDR3: CATSGSSSNQPQHF
J: TRBJ1-5
V: TRBV24-1
length: 14
size: few
D: .

DNA: TGTGCCAGCACGGGTGGAGGGATGAAGAGCAATCAGCCCCAGCATTTT
CDR3: CASTGGGMKSNQPQHF
J: TRBJ1-5
V: TRBV6-2/TRBV6-3
length: 16
size: few
D: .

DNA: TGTGCCAGCAGTGCCGGATTCTTACCTTCACCCCTCCACTTT
CDR3: CASSAGFLPSPLHF
J: TRBJ1-6
V: TRBV6-1
length: 14
size: .
D: .

DNA: TGTGCCAGCAGTTTGAGGGTCAGCACAACAGATACGCAGTATTTT
CDR3: CASSLRVSTTDTQYF
J: TRBJ2-3
V: TRBV27
length: 15
size: .
D: .

DNA: TGTGCCTGGAAGTTTCAAAAGAACACTGAAGCTTTCTTT
CDR3: CAWKFQKNTEAFF
J: TRBJ1-1
V: TRBV30
length: 13
size: .
D: .

DNA: TGTGCCACCAGTAGGGACAGAACCCAGCCCCAGCATTTT
CDR3: CATSRDRTQPQHF
J: TRBJ1-5
V: TRBV24-1
length: 13
size: few
D: TRBD1

DNA: TGTGCCAGTAGTATCAGATGGGGGAACACTGAAGCTTTCTTT
CDR3: CASSIRWGNTEAFF
J: TRBJ1-1
V: TRBV19
length: 14
size: .
D: .

DNA: TGCAGTGCTCACCCCCTCCAGGGGTTTAGCAATCAGCCCCAGCATTTT
CDR3: CSAHPLQGFSNQPQHF
J: TRBJ1-5
V: TRBV20-1
length: 16
size: .
D: .

DNA: TGCAGTGCCCAGCCCCCCGTGAGCACAGATACGCAGTATTTT
CDR3: CSAQPPVSTDTQYF
J: TRBJ2-3
V: TRBV20-1
length: 14
size: once
D: .

DNA: TGTGCCAGCAGCTCCCTCTATGGCTACACCTTC
CDR3: CASSSLYGYTF
J: TRBJ1-2
V: TRBV28
length: 11
size: .
D: .

DNA: TGTGCCGGCAGCCGGGACAGAGGAAGACTGTTTTTT
CDR3: CAGSRDRGRLFF
J: TRBJ1-4
V: TRBV6-1
length: 12
size: .
D: TRBD1

DNA: TGTGCCAGCAGCTTAGCGGGACAGGGAACCGGGGAGCTGTTTTTT
CDR3: CASSLAGQGTGELFF
J: TRBJ2-2
V: TRBV7-8
length: 15
size: few
D: TRBD1

DNA: TGTGCCAGCAGTTTAATGAAGTGGGAGGTAGAGTACGACAATGAGCAGTTCTTC
CDR3: CASSLMKWEVEYDNEQFF
J: TRBJ2-1
V: TRBV28
length: 18
size: .
D: .

DNA: TGCAGCGTTGGCGGGCAAGAGACCCAGTACTTC
CDR3: CSVGGQETQYF
J: TRBJ2-5
V: TRBV29-1
length: 11
size: .
D: .

DNA: TGTGCCAGCAGTTTAAATGGGCAGCCCCAGCATTTT
CDR3: CASSLNGQPQHF
J: TRBJ1-5
V: TRBV6-5
length: 12
size: .
D: .

DNA: TGTGCCAGCAGCTTAGCTAGGGGACTAGAGGAGACCCAGTACTTC
CDR3: CASSLARGLEETQYF
J: TRBJ2-5
V: TRBV7-2
length: 15
size: .
D: TRBD2

DNA: TGCAGTGCTCGGGTAGGGGGAGCGAAGACCCAGTACTTC
CDR3: CSARVGGAKTQYF
J: TRBJ2-5
V: TRBV20-1
length: 13
size: .
D: .

DNA: TGCAGTGCTGCCACACAATCCCCGGGACAGGGTGATGGCTACACCTTC
CDR3: CSAATQSPGQGDGYTF
J: TRBJ1-2
V: TRBV20-1
length: 16
size: .
D: TRBD1

DNA: TGTGCCAGCAGTGAGGGCGACCTATACCAAGAGACCCAGTACTTC
CDR3: CASSEGDLYQETQYF
J: TRBJ2-5
V: TRBV6-1
length: 15
size: .
D: .

DNA: TGTGCCAGCAGTTACTCTGCAGACCTTACTGGAAACACCATATATTTT
CDR3: CASSYSADLTGNTIYF
J: TRBJ1-3
V: TRBV6-5
length: 16
size: .
D: .

DNA: TGTGCCACCAGTGATTTGGGGGGGGGACGCGAGCTTCGCTACAATGAGCAGTTCTTC
CDR3: CATSDLGGGRELRYNEQFF
J: TRBJ2-1
V: TRBV24-1
length: 19
size: .
D: TRBD2

DNA: TGTGCCAGTATCCGGGAGGGCTCGGTGGGGACTGAAGCTTTCTTT
CDR3: CASIREGSVGTEAFF
J: TRBJ1-1
V: TRBV19
length: 15
size: .
D: .

DNA: TGTGCCAGCAGCTCGAGGGGCAGGGGGCGTGGGACGGAGACCCAGTACTTC
CDR3: CASSSRGRGRGTETQYF
J: TRBJ2-5
V: TRBV7-2
length: 17
size: .
D: TRBD1

DNA: TGCAGTGCCTCAAGAGGAGCGGGAGGGCGGCAGACCCAGTACTTC
CDR3: CSASRGAGGRQTQYF
J: TRBJ2-5
V: TRBV20-1
length: 15
size: once
D: TRBD2

DNA: TGTGCCAGTACAAGGGGGGCGACTGAAGCTTTCTTT
CDR3: CASTRGATEAFF
J: TRBJ1-1
V: TRBV19
length: 12
size: few
D: .

DNA: TGTGCCAGCAGTCAGAGGACAATTAGCTCCTACGAGCAGTACTTC
CDR3: CASSQRTISSYEQYF
J: TRBJ2-7
V: TRBV27
length: 15
size: .
D: .

DNA: TGCAGTGCTTTGGACGCAAAATCTGAAGCTTTCTTT
CDR3: CSALDAKSEAFF
J: TRBJ1-1
V: TRBV20-1
length: 12
size: .
D: .